This record looks at one T cell receptor (beta chain) sequence and its context. The antigen it binds to is not known. No base quality values were provided; no much bigger clone lies one nucleotide off. The immunoSEQ Assay, a bias-controlled multiplex PCR, was used to amplify TCRbeta CDR3 regions from genomic DNA. The original methods were these. The number of nucleated cells in each sample was estimated by amplification of reference gene primers within the assay. To quantify the absolute abundance of each unique TCRbeta CDR3 rearrangement, sequence reads were collapsed and filtered. For each sample, productive Simpson clonality was calculated as the square root of Simpson's diversity index across productive rearrangements. TCRdb's version of the immuneACCESS table is confined to in-frame rearrangements and falls short of the full clone set. An unresolved V gene accounts for under half of the shortfall where checked; the remainder is of unknown origin. That table supplies the V and J calls and clone size; D and trimming were determined from the DNA. The table for this sample lists over 250,000 clones; around 90% of them were counted only once. Approximately 3% of the sample goes to the ten largest clones.

Based on the germline V gene, the CDR1 and CDR2 sequences are SGHNT and YENEEA. V and J lose 5 bases and 4 bases, and a span of 12 bases separates them. Its CDR3 holds 14 amino acids, cysteine through phenylalanine. Here the CDR3 DNA is all that survives: 42 bases in frame from base 1. Participants in the prospective study were enrolled through a virtual design, were aged roughly 18 to 90 years, and lived in about two dozen United States geographic areas. In the prospective study, participants were assigned to cohorts based on the clinical history participants reported in a screening survey and a study questionnaire. Recovered participants in ImmuneRACE Cohort 3 were defined by two consecutive negative NP/OP PCR tests, clearance by a healthcare professional, or resolution of symptoms. In the prospective study, mobile phlebotomists collected whole blood, serum and a nasopharyngeal or oropharyngeal swab from each participant. Additional blood draws and questionnaires over an approximately two-month period could optionally be provided by prospective study participants. Prospective study blood samples were shipped either frozen or at room temperature before DNA extraction.

The data were obtained in a study of blood T cell repertoires in COVID-19 (dated by TCRdb to 2020 to 2021). Background for the entire study: Collaborator samples came from the United States, Italy and Spain and covered acute and convalescent phases of COVID-19. The prospective study material was composed of cDNA or gDNA derived from T cells, B-cell-depleted T cells, or PBMCs. The dataset comprised deeply sampled blood TCRbeta repertoires from subjects exposed to, actively infected with, or recovered from COVID-19. The repertoires were released in a freely available public database intended as a resource for research on the immune response to SARS-CoV-2. Samples came from the ongoing ImmuneRACE study (first 160 participants) plus 1,254 subjects from 6 global collaborators. The sample metadata nearly always contained a de-identified subject ID, COVID-19 status, age in years and sex. Where available, HLA class I and class II types were taken from metadata supplied by the sample provider and were not determined by assay-based typing.

Findings and caveats that apply to the study as a whole: The amount of clinical and demographic metadata varied by source and participant and was provided uncurated.

The sequence links TRBV11-3 to TRBJ2-1, and TRBD2 may be the D gene, going by 5 matching bases. The sequenced sample consisted of PBMCs or T cells enriched from blood (not recorded which). The clonotype originates from a woman in her forties or fifties who had recovered from COVID-19. In nucleotide form, the sequence is TGTGCCAGCAGCCAAGGCACGGGGTACAATGAGCAGTTCTTC. The resulting protein is CASSQGTGYNEQFF.